Presented here are 31 T cell receptor beta chains from one specimen sequenced in a study of T-cell memory formation after mild COVID-19. TCRdb re-called the 5' RACE reads with MiXCR, one entry per CDR3 protein. Here the sample spans about 57,000 distinct CDR3 sequences, 10% to 15% being singletons. The sample taken for sequencing was PBMCs or a T cell subset sorted from them (not recorded which). The receptors here all came from a man aged 18 to 35 who had mild COVID-19 (a few samples of this study predate the infection). Cell type and time point are not known.

This clonotype was observed a few times. The CDR3 is CASRFQGANVLTF. The CDR3 nucleotides read TGTGCCAGCAGATTTCAGGGGGCCAACGTCCTGACTTTC. V gene TRBV7-2 combines with J gene TRBJ2-6; no firm D call. The CDR3 length is 13 residues. V was pared by 6 bases and J by 4 bases, with 7 bases between. From germline, CDR1 is SGHTA and CDR2 FQGNSA.

This clonotype was counted a few times. The CDR3 sequence: CSATYYGYTF. The CDR3 DNA sequence: TGCAGTGCTACCTATTATGGCTACACCTTC. The V call is TRBV20-1, the J call TRBJ1-2; D is uncertain. Between the trimmed V and J ends, which lost 4 bases and 5 bases, there was a span of 5 bases. The CDR3 consists of 10 residues. Germline-derived CDR1 and CDR2 are DFQATT and SNEGSKA (reference sequence).

This chain uses TRBV7-2 with TRBJ2-5, with unresolved D. The CDR3 has 11 residues. Looked up from germline, CDR1 is SGHTA and CDR2 is FQGNSA. Trimming took off 4 bases at V and 5 bases at J, with 5 bases between the two ends. This chain's CDR3 is CASSSWETQYF. The DNA of the CDR3 is TGTGCCAGCAGCTCCTGGGAGACCCAGTACTTC.

The chain links TRBV5-5 to TRBJ2-6; 8 bases align to TRBD1. The J segment lost 12 bases and the V segment lost 6 bases, leaving 14 bases of the junction unmatched. Germline assignment: CDR1 SGHKS and CDR2 YYEKEE (reference sequence). CDR3 length equals 15 residues. The DNA of the CDR3 is TGTGCCAGCACCCTGACCACAGGGGGGCAAAGCGTCCTGACTTTC. Residues: CASTLTTGGQSVLTF.

The chain employs TRBV7-6 and TRBJ2-2, with TRBD1 as a possible D gene (6 bases). The V gene lost 0 bases and the J gene lost 7 bases, with 12 bases spanning the gap. CDR3 length equals 15 residues. CDR1 SGHVS and CDR2 FNYEAQ come from the germline V gene. CDR3 sequence: CASSLAWGLGGELFF. CDR3 nucleotides: TGTGCCAGCAGCTTAGCGTGGGGGCTGGGCGGGGAGCTGTTTTTT.

This clonotype occurred a few times. The CDR3 region is CASSARGAGNTIYF. Here the CDR3 DNA reads TGTGCCAGCAGCGCGAGGGGAGCTGGAAACACCATATATTTT. The J gene is TRBJ1-3, the V gene TRBV9; a weak D match, TRBD1 (5 bases). Trimming took off 3 bases at V and 2 bases at J, with 9 bases between the two ends. The germline V gene has CDR1 SGDLS and CDR2 YYNGEE. This CDR3 spans 14 amino acids. The full variable domain, in which reference TRBV9 and TRBJ1-3 provide the parts outside the CDR3, is DSGVTQTPKHLITATGQRVTLRCSPRSGDLSVYWYQQSLDQGLQFLIQYYNGEERAKGNILERFSAQQFPDLHSELNLSSLELGDSALYFCASSARGAGNTIYFGEGSWLTVV.

The chain has TRBV12-3 or TRBV12-4 and TRBJ2-5; D unresolved. Trimming shortened V by 2 bases and J by 6 bases, and 7 bases separated the two germline ends. CDR3 length: 12 amino acids. The CDR3 loop is CASSLLAQTQYF. In DNA, the CDR3 is TGTGCCAGCAGTTTATTAGCACAGACCCAGTACTTC.

J is TRBJ1-3 and V is TRBV6-5, with D unresolved. This CDR3 spans 15 amino acids. The V end lost 8 bases, the J end lost 4 bases, and 18 bases lay between the germline ends. Per germline, CDR1 MNHEY and CDR2 SVGAGI. The CDR3 here is CASRTLLRAGNTIYF. The CDR3 coding sequence is TGTGCCAGCCGAACCCTCTTACGGGCCGGAAACACCATATATTTT.

This clonotype was detected only a few times. The chain couples TRBV5-1 to TRBJ2-1; D possibly corresponds to TRBD1 (6 bases). CDR3 length: 16 amino acids. Germline-derived CDR1 and CDR2 are SGHRS and YFSETQ. V was trimmed by 1 base and J by 4 bases, leaving 15 bases between them. CDR3 region: CASSLSLQGYYNEQFF. The CDR3 nucleotides read TGCGCCAGCAGCTTGTCGCTACAGGGATATTACAATGAGCAGTTCTTC.

This clonotype was counted between two and nine times. The genes are TRBV7-3 and TRBJ1-1, with D unclear. Trimming stripped 5 bases from V and 5 bases from J, with 12 bases between. Germline V gives CDR1 SGHTA, CDR2 FQGTGA. The CDR3 extends over 13 amino acids. The CDR3 region is CASSPPGGTEAFF. As DNA, the CDR3 is TGTGCCAGCAGCCCCCCGGGAGGGACTGAAGCTTTCTTT.

J is TRBJ2-7 and V is TRBV5-5; the match to TRBD1 covers 11 bases. The CDR3 loop spans 15 amino acids. Per the germline V gene, CDR1 is SGHKS and CDR2 is YYEKEE (reference sequence). V trimming: 0 bases; J trimming: 3 bases; junction bases outside the gene matches: 2. CDR3 sequence reads: CASSLGTGGNYEQYF. The CDR3 coding sequence is TGTGCCAGCAGCTTGGGGACAGGGGGCAACTACGAGCAGTACTTC.

This clonotype has a handful of counts. The V call is TRBV2, the J call TRBJ1-4; a weak D match, TRBD1 (5 bases). This CDR3 is built from 14 residues. V lost 7 bases, J lost 4 bases, and 13 bases lay in between. CDR1 and CDR2 (germline): SNHLY, FYNNEI. DNA for the CDR3: TGTGCCAGCACCTCGGGGCCTCATAATGAAAAACTGTTTTTT. Its protein is CASTSGPHNEKLFF.

This clonotype was observed many times. The V and J genes are TRBV5-1 and TRBJ2-7; 7 bases are a match to TRBD1. The germline CDR1 and CDR2 sequences are SGHRS and YFSETQ. The junction had 5 bases not matched to a gene; V was cut back by 5 bases and J by 0 bases. The CDR3 extends over 14 amino acids. CDR3: CASRRDRSSYEQYF. Written as DNA, the CDR3 is TGCGCCAGCAGAAGGGACAGAAGCTCCTACGAGCAGTACTTC.

In its sample, this clonotype was seen many times. This chain connects TRBV6-5 to TRBJ2-7, with TRBD1 matching 10 bases. Unmatched junction bases numbered 5, after V lost 3 bases and J lost 6 bases. The CDR3 sequence is 14 residues long. Germline values: CDR1 MNHEY, CDR2 SVGAGI. CDR3 nucleotide sequence: TGTGCCAGCAGTTATGGGACAGGGGCCCTCGAGCAGTACTTC. It yields the protein CASSYGTGALEQYF.

This clonotype occurred a few times. V and J are TRBV7-3 and TRBJ1-5; D is unresolved. This CDR3 is 15 amino acids long. The germline V gene has CDR1 SGHTA and CDR2 FQGTGA. Trimming stripped 5 bases from V and 2 bases from J, with 13 bases between. Here the CDR3 reads CASSISSSGNQPQHF. The CDR3 region has the DNA TGTGCCAGCAGCATATCATCCTCGGGCAATCAGCCCCAGCATTTT.

V is TRBV24-1 and J is TRBJ1-2; D is unresolved. V lost 8 bases and J 4 bases, leaving 16 bases between the germline ends. The germline CDR1 and CDR2 sequences are KGHDR and SFDVKD. The CDR3 has 14 amino acids. The DNA of the CDR3 is TGTGCCACCAATCAAGGGCCAGGCCTCTATGGCTACACCTTC. Encoded protein: CATNQGPGLYGYTF.

The chain couples TRBV4-2 to TRBJ1-3, with D unclear. The germline V gene encodes CDR1 LGHNA and CDR2 YNFKEQ. The CDR3 extends over 15 amino acids. The V end lost 0 bases, the J end lost 2 bases, and 8 bases lay between the germline ends. The CDR3 bases are TGTGCCAGCAGCCAAGATTCCGGCCCTGGAAACACCATATATTTT. Its protein is CASSQDSGPGNTIYF.

This clonotype was recorded at least ten times. The chain employs TRBV27 and TRBJ1-1; D gene uncertain. The ends were cut back, 3 bases at V and 5 bases at J, with 10 bases in the middle. The CDR3 is 13 amino acids. The germline V gene has CDR1 MNHEY and CDR2 SMNVEV (reference sequence). CDR3 residues: CASSFVGGTEAFF. CDR3 in DNA: TGTGCCAGCAGTTTTGTAGGAGGGACTGAAGCTTTCTTT.

In this sample, this clonotype turned up a few times. The rearrangement joins TRBV9 to TRBJ2-1; D perhaps matches TRBD2 (6 bases). V was clipped by 0 bases and J by 3 bases, with 10 bases between them. Germline loops: CDR1 SGDLS, CDR2 YYNGEE. This CDR3 comprises 15 residues. For the CDR3, the DNA is TGTGCCAGCAGCGTAGGCGGTAGCGGCTACAATGAGCAGTTCTTC. As protein: CASSVGGSGYNEQFF.

This clonotype occurred a few times. This chain uses TRBV2 with TRBJ2-7, with 9 bases aligning to TRBD2. V was pared by 9 bases and J by 7 bases, with 4 bases of the junction left unmatched. The CDR3 extends over 11 amino acids. Germline V gives CDR1 SNHLY, CDR2 FYNNEI. The CDR3 DNA is TGTGCCAGTGGGACTAGCCGGGAGCAGTACGTC. Protein: CASGTSREQYV.

The chain is built from TRBV2 and TRBJ2-7; no clear D gene. Trimming left V 3 bases short and J 5 bases short, with 14 bases between. Germline V gives CDR1 SNHLY, CDR2 FYNNEI. There are 14 residues in the CDR3. CDR3 nucleotides: TGTGCCAGCAGTGACGCCTCCAGACACAACGAGCAGTACTTC. It is translated as CASSDASRHNEQYF.

The V call is TRBV11-3, the J call TRBJ1-6; 7 nucleotides match TRBD1. CDR1 and CDR2 from the germline V gene are SGHNT and YENEEA. The CDR3 length is 14 residues. The junction had 5 bases not matched to a gene; V was cut back by 5 bases and J by 7 bases. The CDR3 DNA follows: TGTGCCAGCAGCCGGGACAGCAGAAATTCACCCCTCCACTTT. Translated, it gives CASSRDSRNSPLHF. Full variable domain (rest looked up from reference TRBV11-3 and TRBJ1-6): EAGVVQSPRYKIIEKKQPVAFWCNPISGHNTLYWYLQNLGQGPELLIRYENEEAVDDSQLPKDRFSAERLKGVDSTLKIQPAELGDSAVYLCASSRDSRNSPLHFGNGTRLTVT.

This clonotype showed up many times. V gene TRBV12-3 or TRBV12-4 combines with J gene TRBJ1-4; no definite D call. The CDR3 totals 14 residues. V lost 3 bases, J lost 3 bases, and 8 bases lay in between. The CDR3 coding sequence is TGTGCCAGCAGTTTCTCCGCGGCTAATGAAAAACTGTTTTTT. It yields the protein CASSFSAANEKLFF.

The table lists this clonotype with many counts. CDR3 sequence: CASSPGVSKGDTQYF. The CDR3 nucleotides read TGTGCCAGCAGCCCGGGGGTGTCCAAGGGCGATACGCAGTATTTT. The V gene is TRBV7-3, the J gene TRBJ2-3; possible D gene TRBD2, 6 bases. The CDR3 consists of 15 residues. The V and J ends lost 5 bases and 6 bases respectively, with 18 bases between them. The germline gives CDR1 SGHTA, CDR2 FQGTGA.

The V gene is TRBV6-5, the J gene TRBJ2-3; possible D gene TRBD2, 6 bases. The V and J ends lost 6 bases and 4 bases respectively, with 11 bases between them. This CDR3 is 13 amino acids long. CDR1 and CDR2 from the germline V gene are MNHEY and SVGAGI. Here the CDR3 DNA reads TGTGCCAGCAGAGGCGGGGTCCCAGATACGCAGTATTTT. This sequence encodes CASRGGVPDTQYF.

Here the CDR3 DNA reads TGTGCCAGCAGCTTAGGGTCATCCAGCGGGGCTAGCACAGATACGCAGTATTTT. Translating it yields CASSLGSSSGASTDTQYF. This rearrangement joins TRBV7-6 to TRBJ2-3, with 7 bases matching TRBD2. Germline V gene data show CDR1 as SGHVS and CDR2 as FNYEAQ. J was trimmed by 0 bases and V by 1 base; bases with no gene match: 10. The CDR3 extends over 18 amino acids.

The rearrangement uses TRBV6-5 and TRBJ2-7, with D possibly being TRBD2 (6 bases). CDR3 size: 13 residues. Trimming took 2 bases from V and 6 from J, leaving 11 bases between them. From germline, CDR1 is MNHEY and CDR2 SVGAGI. In DNA, the CDR3 is TGTGCCAGCAGTTACGGAGGGTTGGCCGAGCAGTACTTC. Its protein product is CASSYGGLAEQYF.

The V call is TRBV5-8, the J call TRBJ1-1, with no clear D. Between the trimmed V and J ends, which lost 4 bases and 0 bases, there was a span of 13 bases. Germline V gives CDR1 SGHTS, CDR2 YDEGEE. The CDR3 runs to 15 residues. CDR3 coding DNA: TGTGCCAGCAGCGTCGCGGGGTGGGTGAACACTGAAGCTTTCTTT. Protein sequence: CASSVAGWVNTEAFF.

The rearrangement uses TRBV7-6 and TRBJ2-3; D possibly corresponds to TRBD1 (5 bases). The V end lost 0 bases, the J end lost 3 bases, and 13 bases lay between the germline ends. This CDR3 region has 16 residues. From germline, CDR1 is SGHVS and CDR2 FNYEAQ. CDR3 DNA: TGTGCCAGCAGCTTAGCCTTCCAGGACACAACAGATACGCAGTATTTT. Translating gives CASSLAFQDTTDTQYF.

The sample holds a few counts of this clonotype. CDR3 DNA: TGTGCCAGCAGCCCCTACACTGAAGCTTTCTTT. Translated: CASSPYTEAFF. The chain recombines TRBV7-2 with TRBJ1-1; D is undetermined. CDR3 length: 11 residues. Trimming pared 5 bases from V and 3 bases from J, leaving 4 bases between. Per germline, CDR1 SGHTA and CDR2 FQGNSA. The full variable domain, rest sourced from reference TRBV7-2 and TRBJ1-1, is GAGVSQSPSNKVTEKGKDVELRCDPISGHTALYWYRQSLGQGLEFLIYFQGNSAPDKSGLPSDRFSAERTGGSVSTLTIQRTQQEDSAVYLCASSPYTEAFFGQGTRLTVV.

A few counts support this clonotype. This sequence joins TRBV6-6 and TRBJ2-7; 7 bases map to TRBD1. The CDR3 loop spans 15 amino acids. CDR1 MNHNY and CDR2 SVGAGI come from the germline V gene (reference sequence). V lost 0 bases to trimming and J lost 6 bases; unmatched junction nucleotides: 8. The CDR3 bases are TGTGCCAGCAGTTACTCCGCGACAGGGATGGGCGAGCAGTACGTC. Its translation: CASSYSATGMGEQYV.